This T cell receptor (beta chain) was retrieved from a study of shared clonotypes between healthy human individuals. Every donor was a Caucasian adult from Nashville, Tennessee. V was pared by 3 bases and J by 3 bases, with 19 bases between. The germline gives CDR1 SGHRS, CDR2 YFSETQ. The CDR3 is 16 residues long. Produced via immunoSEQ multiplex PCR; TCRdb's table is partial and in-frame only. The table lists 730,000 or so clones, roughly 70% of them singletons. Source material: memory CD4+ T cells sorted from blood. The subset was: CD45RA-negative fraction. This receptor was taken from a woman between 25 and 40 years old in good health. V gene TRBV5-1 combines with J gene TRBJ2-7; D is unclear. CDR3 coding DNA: TGCGCCAGCAGCTCGTCAGGTTCTCGGCGAAGCTACGAGCAGTACTTC. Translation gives CASSSSGSRRSYEQYF.